This T cell receptor beta chain was recorded in a study of cytomegalovirus exposure and HLA in healthy donors. At the level of the study: Earlier sequencing of 150 million to 200 million T cells yielded fewer than 140 million unique TCR beta sequences.

Regarding the study as a whole: TCR beta V- and J-gene trimming was later associated with a missense DCLRE1C variant. The likely explanation for a cluster of highly shared sequence variants was sequencing artifact. The investigators catalogued 150 or so TCR beta chains as cytomegalovirus-associated.

With V trimmed by 5 bases and J by 5 bases, 7 bases remained unmatched. The CDR3 is 15 residues long. Germline V lookup: CDR1 SGHNT, CDR2 YENEEA. The PCR used 60 Vbeta and 13 Jbeta primers. Using immunoSEQ multiplex PCR, the repertoire was profiled, and TCRdb retains in-frame clones only, with some absent. The sample has 150,000 to 200,000 clones, about four fifths seen once. On this clone itself: What it binds is not known.

Sequenced sample: PBMCs. This receptor was taken from a woman aged 18-29 years in good health and CMV-seronegative. The chain links TRBV11-3 to TRBJ2-7, with 12 bases identical to TRBD2. CDR3 in DNA: TGTGCCAGCAGCCGACTAGCGGGAGTGAACCACGAGCAGTACTTC. Translating it yields CASSRLAGVNHEQYF.